This T cell receptor (beta chain) was identified in a study of T cells in Graves' hyperthyroidism and ophthalmopathy. The CDR3 has 15 residues. Trimming left V 4 bases short and J 4 bases short, with 16 bases between. Germline CDR1 reads SEHNR; CDR2 reads FQNEAQ (reference sequence). The CDR3 regions of TCR beta were amplified from RNA transcripts. HTBI primers drove first-round RT-PCR of the TCR CDR3. TCRdb called the multiplex PCR reads again in MiXCR, with one record for every CDR3 protein. The sample consists of 530,000 or so distinct CDR3 sequences, under 20% of them appearing once. The sequencing sample was made of blood. The J gene is TRBJ1-1, the V gene TRBV7-9; maybe TRBD1 (5 bases). The sequence came from a woman aged 18 to 35 with Graves' ophthalmopathy. This chain's CDR3 is CASSSAGLVGTEAFF. CDR3 nucleotides: TGTGCCAGCAGCTCCGCAGGGTTGGTCGGCACTGAAGCTTTCTTT.